This entry features one T cell receptor (beta chain) sequence. Authors' data handling: Nucleated cell counts were estimated from reference gene primer amplification. Produced via immunoSEQ multiplex PCR; TCRdb's table is partial and in-frame only. The V and J calls and clone size are taken from that table; D and trimming were inferred from the DNA. The sample holds about 200,000 clones, around nine tenths seen once. The data were obtained in a study of blood T cell repertoires in COVID-19. The overall study: Both acute and convalescent COVID-19 samples were obtained from the United States, Italy and Spain. Nucleic acid was either cDNA or gDNA, and it came from T cells, B-cell-depleted T cells, or PBMCs.

This CDR3 contains 15 residues. Germline assignment: CDR1 MNHEY and CDR2 SMNVEV (reference sequence). The V and J ends lost 4 bases and 3 bases, in that order; junction bases with no gene match: 7. The specimen sequenced was peripheral blood. The chain uses TRBV27 and TRBJ1-2; 8 bases are a match to TRBD1. The sequence derives from a man between 60 and 70 years old who had recovered from COVID-19. CDR3 sequence: CASSSIQGAHYGYTF. The CDR3 nucleotides read TGTGCCAGCAGTTCGATTCAGGGGGCCCACTATGGCTACACCTTC.